This section outlines one T cell receptor (beta chain) sequence together with its context. In germline, CDR1 is ENHRY, CDR2 SYGVKD. With V trimmed by 3 bases and J by 8 bases, 5 bases remained unmatched. The CDR3 spans 13 residues. TCRdb keeps only in-frame clones here, not all; method: immunoSEQ multiplex PCR. The sample has about 200,000 clones, approximately 90% seen once; the top ten hold 9.5% to 13%. This specimen belongs to a study of blood T cell repertoires in COVID-19. The genes are TRBV10-3 and TRBJ1-2; 8 positions match TRBD1. This clonotype was sampled from a woman aged 50 to 60 with COVID-19, enrolled during active disease. The sequenced material came from peripheral blood. CDR3 loop: CAISEDRGDGYTF. The CDR3 nucleotides are TGTGCCATCAGTGAAGACAGGGGAGACGGCTACACCTTC.